Listed below are T cell receptor beta chains from one sample, sequenced in a study of shared clonotypes between healthy human individuals. TCRdb keeps only in-frame clones here, not all; method: immunoSEQ multiplex PCR. Of about 2 million clones in the sample, about 94% were seen once. Sequenced sample: naive CD8+ T cells sorted from blood. These receptor sequences come from a man between 18 and 29 years old in good health. The CDR3 runs from the conserved cysteine through the conserved F or W. A D gene is named only where the DNA matches it firmly. The size of a clone is reported for some rows only, either as once, few or many, or as a class for expanded clones.

>-|TRBJ2-7|-|TRBV9
TGTGCCAGCAGCGTAGGGACGTTCTCCTCCGAGCAGTACTTC
CASSVGTFSSEQYF
>-|TRBJ2-7|TRBD2|TRBV14
TGTGCCAGCAGCCAACGGGGGGTCGGCTACGAGCAGTACTTC
CASSQRGVGYEQYF
>once|TRBJ2-5|-|TRBV10-3
TGTGCCATCAGCTCCGGGGCCCCCGTCGAGACCCAGTACTTC
CAISSGAPVETQYF
>-|TRBJ2-3|TRBD2|TRBV6-1
TGTGCCAGCTATTCCTTAGCGGGGGCCACAGATACGCAGTATTTT
CASYSLAGATDTQYF
>-|TRBJ2-2|-|TRBV27
TGTGCCACAAGGGTGGGCACCGGGGAGCTGTTTTTT
CATRVGTGELFF
>-|TRBJ2-5|TRBD1|TRBV4-3
TGCGCCAGCAGCCAAGGGGACAGGGCCGAGACCCAGTACTTC
CASSQGDRAETQYF
>-|TRBJ2-2|-|TRBV4-1
TGCGCCAGCAGCCAAGATGCTAGCGCAAACACCGGGGAGCTGTTTTTT
CASSQDASANTGELFF
>-|TRBJ1-4|TRBD1|TRBV11-2
TGTGCCAGCAGCGCGTCCCGGGACAGGGTGGATAATGAAAAACTGTTTTTT
CASSASRDRVDNEKLFF
>once|TRBJ2-7|TRBD2|TRBV27
TGTGCCAGCAGGTTGGGGACTACCTACGAGCAGTACTTC
CASRLGTTYEQYF
>-|TRBJ2-7|-|TRBV19
TGTGCCAGTAGTACGACCCTCGGACTCCACGAGCAGTACTTC
CASSTTLGLHEQYF
>-|TRBJ2-7|-|TRBV5-4
TGTGCCAGCAGCTTGGAGGATTCCGAGCAGTACTTC
CASSLEDSEQYF
>-|TRBJ1-3|TRBD1|TRBV5-4
TGTGCCAGCAGCTTGGACAGGGGGCTCGGAAACACCATATATTTT
CASSLDRGLGNTIYF
>once|TRBJ2-1|-|TRBV19
TGTGCCAGTAGTATACGGCAGTTCAATGAGCAGTTCTTC
CASSIRQFNEQFF
>-|TRBJ1-5|TRBD1|TRBV11-2
TGTGCCAGCAGCTTGGGACAGGGGATAGGACAGCCCCAGCATTTT
CASSLGQGIGQPQHF
>-|TRBJ2-7|TRBD2|TRBV13
TGTGCCAGCAGCTTATTTGGGAGCGGGGGGGCTTACGAGCAGTACTTC
CASSLFGSGGAYEQYF
>-|TRBJ2-1|TRBD1|TRBV5-4
TGTGCCAGCAGCCGCGTGGGGACAGGGTTACCCAATGAGCAGTTCTTC
CASSRVGTGLPNEQFF
>-|TRBJ2-7|TRBD1|TRBV7-9
TGTGCCAGCAGCTCTTCTGGACAGGGCTCCTACGAGCAGTACTTC
CASSSSGQGSYEQYF
>-|TRBJ1-2|-|TRBV6-5
TGTGCCAGCAGTTATTATGAGGGTTTAAACTATGGCTACACCTTC
CASSYYEGLNYGYTF
>-|TRBJ2-7|TRBD2|TRBV2
TGTGCCAGCAGTGAGGGACTAGCGGGAGGACCCTACGAGCAGTACTTC
CASSEGLAGGPYEQYF
>-|TRBJ2-1|TRBD1|TRBV27
TGTGCCAGCAGTTTACAGGGGGAAGGTGAGCAGTTCTTC
CASSLQGEGEQFF
>-|TRBJ2-7|TRBD2|TRBV4-3
TGCGCCAGCAGCCAAGTATGGGGCGGGAGCTCCTACGAGCAGTACTTC
CASSQVWGGSSYEQYF
>-|TRBJ1-6|-|TRBV27
TGTGCCAGCACCGCCGGACCTCTGAATTCACCCCTCCACTTT
CASTAGPLNSPLHF
>-|TRBJ2-7|TRBD1|TRBV7-6
TGTGCCAGCAGCTTGGACAGGGGTGCTTACGAGCAGTACTTC
CASSLDRGAYEQYF
>-|TRBJ2-1|-|TRBV28
TGTGCCAGCAGTCCCAGGGTCCCTCTCTACAATGAGCAGTTCTTC
CASSPRVPLYNEQFF
>once|TRBJ1-3|-|TRBV7-9
TGTGCCAGCAGCCCATCGGGGGTGTCTGGAAACACCATATATTTT
CASSPSGVSGNTIYF
>-|TRBJ2-1|TRBD1|TRBV4-1
TGCGCCAGCAGCCTGACAGGGAACTCCTACAATGAGCAGTTCTTC
CASSLTGNSYNEQFF
>once|TRBJ2-7|-|TRBV27
TGTGCCAGCAGTCCCACATACGCGGGTGAGGGGGTCGAGCAGTACTTC
CASSPTYAGEGVEQYF
>-|TRBJ1-3|-|TRBV15
TGTGCCACCAGCAGAGATAGGAGCTCTGGAAACACCATATATTTT
CATSRDRSSGNTIYF
>once|TRBJ2-5|TRBD2|TRBV11-3
TGTGCCAGCAGCACGAGACTAGCGGGGGAAGAGACCCAGTACTTC
CASSTRLAGEETQYF
>-|TRBJ2-1|-|TRBV2
TGTGCCAGCAGTGAAGCGACCTCCGCCAGGAATGAGCAGTTCTTC
CASSEATSARNEQFF
>-|TRBJ2-1|TRBD2|TRBV7-9
TGTGCCAGCAGCTGGGGACTAGCGGACTACAATGAGCAGTTCTTC
CASSWGLADYNEQFF
>-|TRBJ2-3|TRBD2|TRBV27
TGTGCCAGCAGGTCTCTGTTTGGGGGAGGGCCCCCAGATACGCAGTATTTT
CASRSLFGGGPPDTQYF
>-|TRBJ2-1|TRBD2|TRBV10-3
TGTGCCATCAATGAACTAGCGGGAGGCTACAATGAGCAGTTCTTC
CAINELAGGYNEQFF
>-|TRBJ2-2|-|TRBV9
TGTGCCAGCAGCGTATCCGGGTCCCTAGGAACCGGGGAGCTGTTTTTT
CASSVSGSLGTGELFF
>-|TRBJ2-7|-|TRBV5-1
TGCGCCAGCAGCTTGAGGCAGGGGAATTCCTACGAGCAGTACTTC
CASSLRQGNSYEQYF
>-|TRBJ2-3|-|TRBV7-8
TGTGCCAGCAGCCTCGGGCCTTACACAGATACGCAGTATTTT
CASSLGPYTDTQYF
>-|TRBJ2-2|-|TRBV19
TGTGCCAGTAGTATTCTTCCGGGGCTGACCGGGGAGCTGTTTTTT
CASSILPGLTGELFF
>-|TRBJ2-7|-|TRBV5-4
TGTGCCAGCAGCTTGACAGGATCCTACGAGCAGTACTTC
CASSLTGSYEQYF
>-|TRBJ2-7|-|TRBV7-9
TGTGCCAGCAGCCCCCGGGAGAACTACGAGCAGTACTTC
CASSPRENYEQYF
>-|TRBJ2-7|-|TRBV11-2
TGTGCCAGCAGCTTAGTGCATGCAGGGCCCTCCTACGAGCAGTACTTC
CASSLVHAGPSYEQYF